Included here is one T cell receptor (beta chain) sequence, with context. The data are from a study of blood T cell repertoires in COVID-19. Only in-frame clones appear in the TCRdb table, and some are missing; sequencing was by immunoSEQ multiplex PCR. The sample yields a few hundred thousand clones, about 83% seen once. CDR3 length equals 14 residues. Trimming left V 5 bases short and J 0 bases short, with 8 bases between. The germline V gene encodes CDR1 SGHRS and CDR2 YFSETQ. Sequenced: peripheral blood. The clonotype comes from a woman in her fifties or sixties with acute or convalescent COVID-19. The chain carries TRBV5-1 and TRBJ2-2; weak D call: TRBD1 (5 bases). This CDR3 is CASRWGTNTGELFF. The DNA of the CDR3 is TGCGCCAGCAGATGGGGCACGAACACCGGGGAGCTGTTTTTT.